The following is a TCR beta chain sequence with its context. This sample was taken from a study of early T cells in non-severe SARS-CoV-2 infection. Whole-study context: Sequencing input comprised bulk RNA from unsorted whole blood; chain pairing was not available.

Individual cDNA molecules were tagged with unique molecular identifiers, the study reported. TCRdb itself ran the 5' RACE reads through MiXCR, one entry per CDR3 protein. The sample includes around 99,000 distinct CDR3 sequences, more than 9.5% of them seen just once. The V gene end was trimmed by 5 bases and the J gene end by 4 bases; junction bases not matched to a gene: 10. The germline gives CDR1 MNHEY, CDR2 SVGEGT. The CDR3 runs 16 residues. This receptor was identified in an adult who was a healthcare worker with PCR-confirmed SARS-CoV-2 infection or an uninfected control (not recorded which). The specimen sequenced was whole blood. V and J are TRBV6-2 or TRBV6-3 and TRBJ2-3; 9 nucleotides match TRBD2. The chain's CDR3 is CASSHPPSGMPDTQYF. For the CDR3, the DNA is TGTGCCAGCAGTCATCCGCCTAGCGGGATGCCAGATACGCAGTATTTT.